This passage covers 3 T cell receptor beta chains from one sample sequenced in a study of human T cells and chemical hapten exposure. Indicated time point: patch test 1, 2 weeks after DPC sensitization. Treatment indicated: therapeutic diphenylcyclopropenone sensitization with weekly scalp DPC. TCRdb re-analysed the RACE reads in MiXCR, keeping a single row per CDR3 protein. The sample holds 150,000 to 200,000 distinct CDR3 sequences; around 22% are singletons and the top ten take 6.7%. Sequences were derived from whole blood, sampled in connection with sensitization to the hapten diphenylcyclopropenone (DPC). These receptors were obtained from a woman aged 45-65 years with alopecia areata. Some clones in this sample may be carry-over from other donors' samples.

This clonotype has more than one count but fewer than ten. This sequence joins TRBV28 and TRBJ2-3; D possibly matches TRBD1 or TRBD2 (5 bases each). The CDR3 has 16 residues. Trimming stripped 2 bases from V and 1 base from J, with 13 bases between. Germline CDR1 and CDR2: MDHEN and SYDVKM. The CDR3 nucleotides read TGTGCCAGCAGTTTAATAAGGGGAGCCCGCACAGATACGCAGTATTTT. Residues: CASSLIRGARTDTQYF. Filled out from reference TRBV28 and TRBJ2-3, the complete variable domain reads DVKVTQSSRYLVKRTGEKVFLECVQDMDHENMFWYRQDPGLGLRLIYFSYDVKMKEKGDIPEGYSVSREKKERFSLILESASTNQTSMYLCASSLIRGARTDTQYFGPGTRLTVL.

The gene calls are TRBV10-3 and TRBJ2-1, with D unclear. V dropped 2 bases and J dropped 0 bases, with 11 bases sitting between them. The CDR3 spans 16 residues. Germline V gene sequence: CDR1 ENHRY, CDR2 SYGVKD. The CDR3 here is CAISEGPSSSYNEQFF. Here the CDR3 DNA reads TGTGCCATCAGTGAGGGACCGTCCTCCTCCTACAATGAGCAGTTCTTC.

This clonotype was counted between two and nine times. The chain is built from TRBV10-3 and TRBJ2-1; TRBD1 agrees at 8 bases. The CDR3 is 16 amino acids. In germline, CDR1 is ENHRY, CDR2 SYGVKD. The ends lost 4 bases at V and 7 bases at J; junction bases unmatched: 12. This CDR3 reads CAISGRPTGEGNEQFF. The DNA of the CDR3 is TGTGCCATCAGTGGTCGCCCGACAGGGGAAGGGAATGAGCAGTTCTTC.